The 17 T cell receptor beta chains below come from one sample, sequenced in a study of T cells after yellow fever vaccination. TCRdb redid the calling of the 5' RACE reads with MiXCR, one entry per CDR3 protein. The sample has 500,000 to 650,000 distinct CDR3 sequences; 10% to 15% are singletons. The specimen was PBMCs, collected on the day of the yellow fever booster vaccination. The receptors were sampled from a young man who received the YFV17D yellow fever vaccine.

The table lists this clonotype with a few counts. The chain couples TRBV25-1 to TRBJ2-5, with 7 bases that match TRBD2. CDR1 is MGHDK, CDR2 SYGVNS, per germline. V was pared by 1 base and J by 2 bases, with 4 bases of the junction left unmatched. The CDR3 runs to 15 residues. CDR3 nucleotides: TGTGCCAGCAGTGAATTCCTTAGCGGGCAAGAGACCCAGTACTTC. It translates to CASSEFLSGQETQYF.

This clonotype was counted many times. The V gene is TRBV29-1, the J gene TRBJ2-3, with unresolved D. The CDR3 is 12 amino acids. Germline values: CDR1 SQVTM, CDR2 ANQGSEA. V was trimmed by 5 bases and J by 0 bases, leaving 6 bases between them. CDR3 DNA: TGCAGCGTTCTGACTAGCACAGATACGCAGTATTTT. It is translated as CSVLTSTDTQYF.

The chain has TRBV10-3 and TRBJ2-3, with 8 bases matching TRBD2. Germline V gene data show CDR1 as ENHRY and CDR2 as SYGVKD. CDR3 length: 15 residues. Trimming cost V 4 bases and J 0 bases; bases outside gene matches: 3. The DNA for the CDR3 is TGTGCCATCAGTGGTTCTAGCGGGAGCACAGATACGCAGTATTTT. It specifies CAISGSSGSTDTQYF.

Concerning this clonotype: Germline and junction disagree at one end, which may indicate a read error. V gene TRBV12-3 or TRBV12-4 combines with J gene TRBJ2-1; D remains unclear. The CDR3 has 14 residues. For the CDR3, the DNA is TGTGCCAGCAGCCGCGGTGGCTCCTACAGTGAGCAGTTCTTC. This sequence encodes CASSRGGSYSEQFF.

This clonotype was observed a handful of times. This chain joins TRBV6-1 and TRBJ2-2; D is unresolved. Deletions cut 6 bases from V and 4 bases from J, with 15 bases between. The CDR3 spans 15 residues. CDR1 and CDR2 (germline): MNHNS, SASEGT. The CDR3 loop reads CASSRVGLVTGELFF. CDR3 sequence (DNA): TGTGCCAGCAGCCGGGTAGGCCTTGTCACCGGGGAGCTGTTTTTT.

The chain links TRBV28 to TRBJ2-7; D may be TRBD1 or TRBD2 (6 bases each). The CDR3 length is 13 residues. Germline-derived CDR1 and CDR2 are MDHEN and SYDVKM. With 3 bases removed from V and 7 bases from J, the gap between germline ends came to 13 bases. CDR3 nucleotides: TGTGCCAGCAGTTTCCGGGGGCTAGGGGAGCAGTACTTC. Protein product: CASSFRGLGEQYF.

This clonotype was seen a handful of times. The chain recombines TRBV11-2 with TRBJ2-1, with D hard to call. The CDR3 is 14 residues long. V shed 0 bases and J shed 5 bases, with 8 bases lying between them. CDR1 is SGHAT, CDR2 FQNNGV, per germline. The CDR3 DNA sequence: TGTGCCAGCAGCTTAGAAAGGAGTCACAATGAGCAGTTCTTC. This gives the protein CASSLERSHNEQFF. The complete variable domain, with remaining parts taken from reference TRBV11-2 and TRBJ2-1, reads EAGVAQSPRYKIIEKRQSVAFWCNPISGHATLYWYQQILGQGPKLLIQFQNNGVVDDSQLPKDRFSAERLKGVDSTLKIQPAKLEDSAVYLCASSLERSHNEQFFGPGTRLTVL.

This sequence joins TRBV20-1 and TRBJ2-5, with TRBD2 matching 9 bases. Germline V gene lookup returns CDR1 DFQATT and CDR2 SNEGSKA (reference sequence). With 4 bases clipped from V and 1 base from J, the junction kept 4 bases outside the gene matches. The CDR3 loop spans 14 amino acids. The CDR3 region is CSAILAGSQETQYF. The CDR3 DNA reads TGCAGTGCTATACTAGCGGGCAGCCAAGAGACCCAGTACTTC.

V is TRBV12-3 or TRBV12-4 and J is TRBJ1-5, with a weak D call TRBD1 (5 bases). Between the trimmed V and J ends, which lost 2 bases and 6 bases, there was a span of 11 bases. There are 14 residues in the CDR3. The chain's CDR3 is CASSLSQGVQPQHF. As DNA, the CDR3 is TGTGCCAGCAGTTTATCCCAGGGTGTTCAGCCCCAGCATTTT.

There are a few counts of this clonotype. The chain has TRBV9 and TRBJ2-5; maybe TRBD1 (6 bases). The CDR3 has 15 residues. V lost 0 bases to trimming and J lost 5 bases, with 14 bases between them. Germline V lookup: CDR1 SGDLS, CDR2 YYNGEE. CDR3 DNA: TGTGCCAGCAGCGTAGAGGGACATCAGGGGGAGACCCAGTACTTC. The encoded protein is CASSVEGHQGETQYF.

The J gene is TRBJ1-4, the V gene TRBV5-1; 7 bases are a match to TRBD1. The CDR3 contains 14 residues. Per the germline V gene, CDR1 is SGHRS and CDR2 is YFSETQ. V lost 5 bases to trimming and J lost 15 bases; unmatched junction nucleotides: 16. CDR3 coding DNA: TGCGCCAGCAGTCAAACAGGGGCCGGGGAGAGGATGTTTTTT. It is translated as CASSQTGAGERMFF.

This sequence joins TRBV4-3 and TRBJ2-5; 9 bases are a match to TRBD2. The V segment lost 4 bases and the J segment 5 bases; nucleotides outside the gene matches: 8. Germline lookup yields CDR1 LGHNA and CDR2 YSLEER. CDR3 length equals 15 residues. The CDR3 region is CASSRVAGEGETQYF. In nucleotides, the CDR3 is TGCGCCAGCAGCCGAGTAGCGGGAGAGGGGGAGACCCAGTACTTC.

The CDR3 region has the DNA TGCAGTGCCGGACATGTAGCGCCGAACACCGGGGAGCTGTTTTTT. This sequence encodes CSAGHVAPNTGELFF. The V call is TRBV20-1, the J call TRBJ2-2; either TRBD1 or TRBD2 may supply D (5 bases each). The CDR3 loop spans 15 amino acids. Germline CDR1 DFQATT, CDR2 SNEGSKA (reference sequence). Deletions cut 6 bases from V and 0 bases from J, with 14 bases between.

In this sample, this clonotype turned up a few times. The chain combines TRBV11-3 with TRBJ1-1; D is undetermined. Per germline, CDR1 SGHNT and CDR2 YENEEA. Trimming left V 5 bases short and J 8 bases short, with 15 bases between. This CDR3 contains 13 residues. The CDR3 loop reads CASSPQRGGEAFF. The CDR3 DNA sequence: TGTGCCAGCAGCCCACAGAGAGGTGGGGAAGCTTTCTTT.

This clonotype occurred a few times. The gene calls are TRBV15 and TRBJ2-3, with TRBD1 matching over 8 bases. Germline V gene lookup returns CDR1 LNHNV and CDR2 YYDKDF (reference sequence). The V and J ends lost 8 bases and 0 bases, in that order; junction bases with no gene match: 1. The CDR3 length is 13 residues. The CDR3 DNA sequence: TGTGCCACCCGGACAGGGAGCACAGATACGCAGTATTTT. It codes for CATRTGSTDTQYF. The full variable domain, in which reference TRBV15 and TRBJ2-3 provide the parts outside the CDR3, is DAMVIQNPRYQVTQFGKPVTLSCSQTLNHNVMYWYQQKSSQAPKLLFHYYDKDFNNEADTPDNFQSRRPNTSFCFLDIRSPGLGDTAMYLCATRTGSTDTQYFGPGTRLTVL.

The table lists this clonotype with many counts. The CDR3 nucleotides are TGTGCCAGCAGCCCAGTCTTGGGCCACCTATACAATGAGCAGTTCTTC. It yields the protein CASSPVLGHLYNEQFF. The chain recombines TRBV7-9 with TRBJ2-1; D not certain. CDR1 is SEHNR and CDR2 is FQNEAQ in the germline V gene (reference sequence). The CDR3 has 16 amino acids. V lost 5 bases to trimming and J lost 4 bases, with 18 bases between them.

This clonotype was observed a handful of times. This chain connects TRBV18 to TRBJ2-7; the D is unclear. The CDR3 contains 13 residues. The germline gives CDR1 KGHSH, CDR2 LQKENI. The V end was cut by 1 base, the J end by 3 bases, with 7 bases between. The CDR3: CASSPLADYEQYF. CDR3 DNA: TGTGCCAGCTCACCACTAGCCGACTACGAGCAGTACTTC. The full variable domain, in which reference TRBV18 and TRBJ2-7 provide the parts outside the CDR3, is NAGVMQNPRHLVRRRGQEARLRCSPMKGHSHVYWYRQLPEEGLKFMVYLQKENIIDESGMPKERFSAEFPKEGPSILRIQQVVRGDSAAYFCASSPLADYEQYFGPGTRLTVT.